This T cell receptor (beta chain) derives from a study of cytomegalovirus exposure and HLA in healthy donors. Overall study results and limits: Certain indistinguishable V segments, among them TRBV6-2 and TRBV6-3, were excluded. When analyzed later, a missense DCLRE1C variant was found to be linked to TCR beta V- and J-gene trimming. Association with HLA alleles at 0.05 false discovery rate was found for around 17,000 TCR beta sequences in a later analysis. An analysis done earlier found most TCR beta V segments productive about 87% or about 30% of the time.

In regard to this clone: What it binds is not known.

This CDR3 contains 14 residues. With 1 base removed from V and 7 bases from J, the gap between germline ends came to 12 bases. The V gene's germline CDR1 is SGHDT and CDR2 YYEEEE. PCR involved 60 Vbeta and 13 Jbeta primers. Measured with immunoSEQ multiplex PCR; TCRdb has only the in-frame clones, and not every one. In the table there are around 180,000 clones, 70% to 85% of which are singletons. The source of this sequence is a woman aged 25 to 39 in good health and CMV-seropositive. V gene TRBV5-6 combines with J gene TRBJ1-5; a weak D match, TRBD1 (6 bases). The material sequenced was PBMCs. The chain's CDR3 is CASSLRGAGQPQHF. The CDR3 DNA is TGTGCCAGCAGCTTGCGGGGGGCGGGACAGCCCCAGCATTTT.